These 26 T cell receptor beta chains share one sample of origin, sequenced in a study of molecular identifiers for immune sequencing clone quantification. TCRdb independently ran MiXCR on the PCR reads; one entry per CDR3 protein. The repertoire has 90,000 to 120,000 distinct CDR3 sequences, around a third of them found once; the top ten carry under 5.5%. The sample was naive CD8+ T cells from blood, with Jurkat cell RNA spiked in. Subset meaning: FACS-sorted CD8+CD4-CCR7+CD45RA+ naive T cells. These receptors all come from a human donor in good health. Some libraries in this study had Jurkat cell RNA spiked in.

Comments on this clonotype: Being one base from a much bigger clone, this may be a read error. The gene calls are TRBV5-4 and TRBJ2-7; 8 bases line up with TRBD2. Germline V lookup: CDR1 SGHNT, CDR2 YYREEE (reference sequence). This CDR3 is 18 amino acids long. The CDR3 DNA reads TGTGCCAGCAGCTTGACGCTTCTTCTTGCGGGAGGAGGCGACGAGCTGTACTTC. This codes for CASSLTLLLAGGGDELYF.

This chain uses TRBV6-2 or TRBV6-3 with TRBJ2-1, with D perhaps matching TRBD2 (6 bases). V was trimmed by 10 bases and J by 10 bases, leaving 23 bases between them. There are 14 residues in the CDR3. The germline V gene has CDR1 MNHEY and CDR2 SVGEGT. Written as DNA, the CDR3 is TGTGCCACCGAGGGGACCCCAGGAGGGGAGGAGCAGTTCTTC. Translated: CATEGTPGGEEQFF.

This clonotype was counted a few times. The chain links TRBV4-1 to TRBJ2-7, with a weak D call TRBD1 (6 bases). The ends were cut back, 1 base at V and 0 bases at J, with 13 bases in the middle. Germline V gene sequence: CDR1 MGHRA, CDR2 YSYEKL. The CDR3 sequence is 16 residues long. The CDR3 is CASSQGLTGSSYEQYF. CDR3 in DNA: TGCGCCAGCAGCCAAGGCTTAACAGGGAGCTCCTACGAGCAGTACTTC.

The CDR3 reads CAISERDSADTQYF. In DNA form, the CDR3 reads TGTGCCATCAGTGAAAGGGACAGCGCAGATACGCAGTATTTT. This rearrangement joins TRBV10-3 to TRBJ2-3; 7 nucleotides agree with TRBD1. V gave up 3 bases and J gave up 4 bases; unmatched junction bases: 4. The CDR3 is 14 amino acids. Per the germline V gene, CDR1 is ENHRY and CDR2 is SYGVKD.

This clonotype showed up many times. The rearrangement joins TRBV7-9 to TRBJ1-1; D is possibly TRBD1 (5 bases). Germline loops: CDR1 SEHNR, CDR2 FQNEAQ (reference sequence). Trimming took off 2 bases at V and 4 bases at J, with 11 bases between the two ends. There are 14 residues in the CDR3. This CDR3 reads CASSLPGSGTEAFF. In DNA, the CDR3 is TGTGCCAGCAGCTTACCAGGGAGTGGCACTGAAGCTTTCTTT.

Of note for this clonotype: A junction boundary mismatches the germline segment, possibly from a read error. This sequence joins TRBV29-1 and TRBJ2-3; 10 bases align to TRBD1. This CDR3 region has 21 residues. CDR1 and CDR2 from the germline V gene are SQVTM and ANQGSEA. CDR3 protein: CSVAGADVPRDRGSGTETQYF. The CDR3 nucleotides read TGCAGCGTTGCGGGGGCCGATGTTCCCCGGGACAGGGGATCGGGCACAGAAACGCAGTATTTT.

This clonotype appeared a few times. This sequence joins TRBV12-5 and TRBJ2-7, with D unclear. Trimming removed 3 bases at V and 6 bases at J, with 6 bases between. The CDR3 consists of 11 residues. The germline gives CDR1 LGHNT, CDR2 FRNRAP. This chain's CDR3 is CASGFGGEQYF. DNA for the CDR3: TGTGCTAGTGGTTTCGGTGGCGAGCAGTACTTC.

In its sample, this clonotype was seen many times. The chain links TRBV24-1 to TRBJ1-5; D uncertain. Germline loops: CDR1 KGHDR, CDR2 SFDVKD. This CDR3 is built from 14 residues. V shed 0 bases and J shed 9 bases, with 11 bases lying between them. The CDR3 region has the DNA TGTGCCACCAGTGATTTGCGGGATGAGGGGCCCCAGCATTTT. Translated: CATSDLRDEGPQHF.

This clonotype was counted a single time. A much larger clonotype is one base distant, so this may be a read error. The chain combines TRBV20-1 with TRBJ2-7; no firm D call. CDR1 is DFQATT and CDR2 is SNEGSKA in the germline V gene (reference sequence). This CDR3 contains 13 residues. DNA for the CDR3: TGCGGTGCAACCCTCAGTCGGACCTACGAGCAGTACTTC. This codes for CGATLSRTYEQYF.

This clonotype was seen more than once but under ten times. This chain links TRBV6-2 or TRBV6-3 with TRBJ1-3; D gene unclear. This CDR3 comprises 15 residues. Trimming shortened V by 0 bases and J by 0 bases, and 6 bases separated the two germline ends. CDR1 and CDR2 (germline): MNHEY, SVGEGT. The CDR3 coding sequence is TGTGCCAGCAGTTACTCTACAGCCTCTGGAAACACCATATATTTT. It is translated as CASSYSTASGNTIYF.

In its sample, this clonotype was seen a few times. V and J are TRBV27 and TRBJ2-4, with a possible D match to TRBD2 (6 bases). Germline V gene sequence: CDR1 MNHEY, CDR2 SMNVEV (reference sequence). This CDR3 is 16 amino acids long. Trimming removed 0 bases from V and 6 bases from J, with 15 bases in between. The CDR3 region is CASSLSLPGLGNIQYF. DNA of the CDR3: TGTGCCAGCAGTTTATCATTGCCGGGACTCGGAAACATTCAGTACTTC.

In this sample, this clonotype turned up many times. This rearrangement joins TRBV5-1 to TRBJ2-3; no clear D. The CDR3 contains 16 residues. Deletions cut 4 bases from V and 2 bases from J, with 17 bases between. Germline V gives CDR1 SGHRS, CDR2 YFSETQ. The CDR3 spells CASSLRSPEFTDTQYF. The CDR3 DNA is TGCGCCAGCAGCCTGAGGTCCCCCGAGTTCACAGATACGCAGTATTTT.

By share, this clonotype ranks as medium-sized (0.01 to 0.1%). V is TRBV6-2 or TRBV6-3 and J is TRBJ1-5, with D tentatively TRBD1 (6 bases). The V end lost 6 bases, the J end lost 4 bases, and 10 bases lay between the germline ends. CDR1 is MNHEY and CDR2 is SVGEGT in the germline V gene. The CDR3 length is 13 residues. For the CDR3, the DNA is TGTGCCAGCAGGGACAGCTATAATCAGCCCCAGCATTTT. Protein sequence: CASRDSYNQPQHF.

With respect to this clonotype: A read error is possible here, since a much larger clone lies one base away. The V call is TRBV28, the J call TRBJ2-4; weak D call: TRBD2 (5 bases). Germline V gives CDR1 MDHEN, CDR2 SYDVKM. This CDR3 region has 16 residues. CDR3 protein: CASSLDRSLAKNILYF. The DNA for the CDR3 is TGTGCCAGCAGTTTAGATCGGAGTCTAGCCAAAAACATTCTGTACTTC.

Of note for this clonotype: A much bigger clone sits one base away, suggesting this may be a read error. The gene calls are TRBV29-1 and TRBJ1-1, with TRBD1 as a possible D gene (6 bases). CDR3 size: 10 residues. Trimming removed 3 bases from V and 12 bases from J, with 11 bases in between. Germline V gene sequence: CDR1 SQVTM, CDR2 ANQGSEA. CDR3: CSVDRGESFF. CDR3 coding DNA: TGCAGCGTTGACAGGGGAGAATCTTTCTTT.

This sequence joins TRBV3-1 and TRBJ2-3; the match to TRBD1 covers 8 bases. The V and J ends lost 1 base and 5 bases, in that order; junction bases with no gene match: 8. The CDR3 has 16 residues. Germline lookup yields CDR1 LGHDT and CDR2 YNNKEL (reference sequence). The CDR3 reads CASSQAAGGKEDTQYF. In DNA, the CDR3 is TGTGCCAGCAGCCAAGCAGCAGGGGGCAAAGAAGATACGCAGTATTTT.

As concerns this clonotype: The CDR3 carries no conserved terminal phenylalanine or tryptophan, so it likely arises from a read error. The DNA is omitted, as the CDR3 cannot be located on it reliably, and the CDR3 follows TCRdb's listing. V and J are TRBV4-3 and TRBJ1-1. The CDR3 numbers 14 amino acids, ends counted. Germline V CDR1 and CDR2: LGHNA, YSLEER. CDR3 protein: CAGSRYRLDTEAIY.

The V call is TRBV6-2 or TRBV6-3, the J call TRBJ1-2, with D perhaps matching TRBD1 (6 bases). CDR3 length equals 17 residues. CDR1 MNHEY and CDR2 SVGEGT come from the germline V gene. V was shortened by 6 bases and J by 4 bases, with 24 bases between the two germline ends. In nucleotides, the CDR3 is TGTGCCAGCAGGCACCTAACAGGGTTCGGACCCTCCTATGGCTACACCTTC. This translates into CASRHLTGFGPSYGYTF.

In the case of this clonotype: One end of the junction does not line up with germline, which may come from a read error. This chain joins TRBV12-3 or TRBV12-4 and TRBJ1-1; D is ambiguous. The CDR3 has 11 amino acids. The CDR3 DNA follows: TGTGCCAGCAGTTTAAGCACTGAAGCTTCCTTT. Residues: CASSLSTEASF.

This chain's CDR3 is CASSNWGTGELFF. The CDR3 region has the DNA TGTGCCAGCAGTAACTGGGGTACCGGGGAGCTGTTTTTT. The chain couples TRBV12-3 or TRBV12-4 to TRBJ2-2; no clear D. The CDR3 has 13 amino acids. V was clipped by 5 bases and J by 5 bases, with 9 bases between them.

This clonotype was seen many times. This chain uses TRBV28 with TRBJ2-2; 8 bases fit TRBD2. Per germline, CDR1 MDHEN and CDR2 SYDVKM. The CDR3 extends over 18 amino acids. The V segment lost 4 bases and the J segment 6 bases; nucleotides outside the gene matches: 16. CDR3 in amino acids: CASSSVRSGRRAAGELFF. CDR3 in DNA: TGTGCCAGCAGTTCAGTCAGAAGCGGGAGAAGGGCTGCCGGGGAGCTGTTTTTT.

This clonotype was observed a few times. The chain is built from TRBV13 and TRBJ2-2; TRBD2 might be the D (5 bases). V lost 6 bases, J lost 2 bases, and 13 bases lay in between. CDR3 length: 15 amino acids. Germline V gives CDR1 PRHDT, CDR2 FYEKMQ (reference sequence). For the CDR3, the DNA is TGTGCCAGCAGTGCCCGAGGGAGAAACACCGGGGAGCTGTTTTTT. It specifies CASSARGRNTGELFF.

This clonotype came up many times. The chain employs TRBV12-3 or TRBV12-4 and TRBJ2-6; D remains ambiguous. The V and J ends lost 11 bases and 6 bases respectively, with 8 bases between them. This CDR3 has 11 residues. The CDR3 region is CAARLANVLTF. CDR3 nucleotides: TGTGCCGCTCGGTTGGCCAACGTCCTGACTTTC.

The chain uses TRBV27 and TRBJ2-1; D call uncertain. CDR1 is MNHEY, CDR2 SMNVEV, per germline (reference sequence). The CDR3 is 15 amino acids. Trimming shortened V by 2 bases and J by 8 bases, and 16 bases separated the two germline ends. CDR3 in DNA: TGTGCCAGCAGTTTAGTAGGGCCTTCCGGAGATGAGCAGTTCTTC. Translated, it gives CASSLVGPSGDEQFF.

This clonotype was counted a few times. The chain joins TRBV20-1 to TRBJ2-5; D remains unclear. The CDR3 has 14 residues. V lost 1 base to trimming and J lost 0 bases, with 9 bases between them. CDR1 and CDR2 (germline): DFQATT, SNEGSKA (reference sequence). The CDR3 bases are TGCAGTGCTAGAGTCCCTAAGAACCAAGAGACCCAGTACTTC. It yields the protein CSARVPKNQETQYF.

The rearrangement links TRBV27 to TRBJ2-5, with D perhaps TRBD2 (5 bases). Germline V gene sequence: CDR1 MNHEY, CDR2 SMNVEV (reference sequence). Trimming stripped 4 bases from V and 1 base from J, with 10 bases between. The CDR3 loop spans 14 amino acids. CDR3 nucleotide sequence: TGTGCCAGCAGTTCCCTGCGGGCCCAAGAGACCCAGTACTTC. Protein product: CASSSLRAQETQYF.